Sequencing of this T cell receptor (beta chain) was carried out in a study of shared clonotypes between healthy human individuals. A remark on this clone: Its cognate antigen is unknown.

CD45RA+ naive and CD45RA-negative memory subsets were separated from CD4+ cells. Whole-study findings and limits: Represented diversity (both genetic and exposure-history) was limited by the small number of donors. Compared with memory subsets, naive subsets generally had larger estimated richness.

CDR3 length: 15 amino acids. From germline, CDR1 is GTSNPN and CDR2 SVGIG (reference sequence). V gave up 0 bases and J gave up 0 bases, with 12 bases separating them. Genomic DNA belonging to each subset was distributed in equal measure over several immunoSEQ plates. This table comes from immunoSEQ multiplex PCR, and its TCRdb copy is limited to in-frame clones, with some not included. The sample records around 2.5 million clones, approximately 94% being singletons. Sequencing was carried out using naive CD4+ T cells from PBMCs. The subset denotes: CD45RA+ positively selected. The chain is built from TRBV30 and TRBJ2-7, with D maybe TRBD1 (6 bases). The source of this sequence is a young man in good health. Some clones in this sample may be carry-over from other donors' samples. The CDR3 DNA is TGTGCCTGGAGTGTCCTGGGGGCAGCCTCCTACGAGCAGTACTTC. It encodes CAWSVLGAASYEQYF.